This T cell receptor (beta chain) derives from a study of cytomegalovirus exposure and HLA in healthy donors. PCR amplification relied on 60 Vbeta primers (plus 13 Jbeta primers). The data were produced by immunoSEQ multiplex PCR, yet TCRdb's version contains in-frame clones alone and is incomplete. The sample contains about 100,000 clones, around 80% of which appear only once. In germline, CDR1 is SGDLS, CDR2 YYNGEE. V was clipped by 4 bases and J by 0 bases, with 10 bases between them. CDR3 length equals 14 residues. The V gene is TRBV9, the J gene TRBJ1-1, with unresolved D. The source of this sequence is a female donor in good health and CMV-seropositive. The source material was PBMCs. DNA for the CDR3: TGTGCCAGCAGCCCGGTCGTTGTGAACACTGAAGCTTTCTTT. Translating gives CASSPVVVNTEAFF.